This TCR beta chain was recorded in a study of blood T cell repertoires in COVID-19. Study-wide context: Whether acute or convalescent, the COVID-19 samples came from the United States, Italy and Spain. T cells, B-cell-depleted T cells, or PBMCs supplied cDNA or gDNA.

Germline assignment: CDR1 SGHDT and CDR2 YYEEEE. The V segment lost 6 bases and the J segment 2 bases; nucleotides outside the gene matches: 9. This CDR3 region has 16 residues. One Seattle source followed patients from active infection through their disease course. Original handling: Estimated nucleated cell counts came from reference gene primer amplification. The data were produced by immunoSEQ multiplex PCR, yet TCRdb's version contains in-frame clones alone and is incomplete. The V and J calls and the clone size are those of that table, but D and trimming were determined from the DNA. The sample yields about 82,000 clones, around 82% seen once.

This chain links TRBV5-6 with TRBJ1-1; 11 nucleotides line up with TRBD1. The source of this sequence is a man aged 55 to 70 with COVID-19, enrolled during active disease. Sequencing was performed on peripheral blood. In DNA, the CDR3 is TGTGCCAGCATCGTACGGGACAGGGGGTTCAACACTGAAGCTTTCTTT. It yields the protein CASIVRDRGFNTEAFF.